This T cell receptor (beta chain) emerged from a study of response to subunit inactivated influenza vaccine listed by TCRdb under 2018. Regarding the research as a whole: To follow how T cells responded to a trivalent subunit inactivated influenza vaccine, the researchers relied on deep quantitative profiling of the T cell receptor repertoire.

Here is what the overall study found, with its caveats: It was suggested by the authors that each seasonal influenza vaccination may recruit only a limited number of new T cells.

The time point tag for this specimen amounts to: approximately 47 days after influenza vaccine administration. V and J are truncated by 3 bases and 4 bases respectively, leaving an intervening sequence of 17 bases. From the cysteine up to the phenylalanine, the CDR3 has a length of 16 residues. This entry keeps only the CDR3 DNA: 48 bases, framed from base 1. The germline V gene (reference sequence) sets CDR1 to SEHNR and CDR2 to FQNEAQ. Of note for this clonotype: What antigen it recognizes has not been identified. No base-level quality is on record; no much larger clone is a single base apart.

Library generation was performed with RT-PCR. Reads for this sample came from an Illumina HiSeq 2500. The public reads were run again by TCRdb, first through fastp at Q25 and then through MiXCR, and only productive beta chains were kept. For every CDR3 protein sequence, its rows merge into one entry that carries the most common genes and DNA. Across this sample there are around 480,000 distinct CDR3 sequences, with about a tenth seen only once. Over 9.5% of the sample comes from the top ten. This clonotype was sampled from a man aged 50 or older who received an inactivated influenza vaccine. Donor details come from another sample of the same person, matched by shared clones. Source: PBMCs from blood, taken roughly 46 days after vaccination. The sequence links TRBV7-9 to TRBJ2-3; a confident D gene designation cannot be given. The nucleotides are TGTGCCAGCAGCTTGGGAAGGACGCCAAAGGCAGATACGCAGTATTTT. Its protein product is CASSLGRTPKADTQYF.